The 21 T cell receptor beta chains below were found in one sample sequenced in a study of blood T cell repertoires in COVID-19. Some clones are missing from TCRdb's copy, which holds only in-frame ones; the method was immunoSEQ multiplex PCR. The sample lists tens of thousands of clones, roughly 84% occurring once. The sample consisted of peripheral blood. The receptors stem from a man between 50 and 59 years old with acute or convalescent COVID-19.

This clone came up a few times. The V call is TRBV7-2, the J call TRBJ2-7; D is unresolved. The CDR3 loop spans 15 amino acids. Germline lookup yields CDR1 SGHTA and CDR2 FQGNSA. Trimming removed 5 bases at V and 7 bases at J, with 21 bases between. DNA of the CDR3: TGTGCCAGCAGCCCGTCTCCGCTAGGCTTACGAGAGCAGTACTTC. Translation: CASSPSPLGLREQYF.

The V call is TRBV20-1, the J call TRBJ1-2; 10 nucleotides align to TRBD1. Germline assignment: CDR1 DFQATT and CDR2 SNEGSKA (reference sequence). Trimming removed 3 bases from V and 6 bases from J; junction bases left unmatched: 13. This CDR3 has 16 amino acids. DNA for the CDR3: TGCAGTGCTAGTCCCCATGGGGACAGGGGAAGAAATGGCTACACCTTC. Protein sequence: CSASPHGDRGRNGYTF.

V gene TRBV19 combines with J gene TRBJ1-6, with 8 bases identical to TRBD1. Germline CDR1 is LNHDA and CDR2 is SQIVND (reference sequence). The CDR3 covers 14 residues. V was pared by 5 bases and J by 10 bases, with 7 bases of the junction left unmatched. CDR3 residues: CASSADRVTSPLHF. The CDR3 DNA reads TGTGCCAGTAGTGCGGACAGGGTGACGTCACCCCTCCACTTT.

The genes are TRBV2 and TRBJ2-5; possibly TRBD1 for D (5 bases). The V and J ends lost 6 bases and 2 bases respectively, with 13 bases between them. Per the germline V gene, CDR1 is SNHLY and CDR2 is FYNNEI. The CDR3 runs to 14 residues. The CDR3 protein is CASSARVGQETQYF. In DNA, the CDR3 is TGTGCCAGCAGCGCCAGGGTTGGGCAAGAGACCCAGTACTTC.

The chain has TRBV15 and TRBJ2-7; D call uncertain. The V gene lost 0 bases and the J gene lost 1 base, with 4 bases spanning the gap. Germline lookup yields CDR1 LNHNV and CDR2 YYDKDF (reference sequence). CDR3 length: 13 residues. The CDR3 is CATSREQSYEQYF. The CDR3 DNA reads as TGTGCCACCAGCAGAGAACAGTCCTACGAGCAGTACTTC.

The chain joins TRBV10-3 to TRBJ1-3; unclear D gene. In germline, CDR1 is ENHRY, CDR2 SYGVKD. The CDR3 covers 12 residues. Trimming pared 11 bases from V and 4 bases from J, leaving 12 bases between. The CDR3 here is CAGEGSGNTIYF. The CDR3 DNA sequence: TGTGCCGGAGAGGGTTCAGGAAACACCATATATTTT.

The chain is built from TRBV28 and TRBJ2-3, with 12 bases matching TRBD2. V shed 5 bases, J shed 5 bases, and the junction held 5 bases outside the gene matches. The CDR3 consists of 15 residues. CDR1 is MDHEN, CDR2 SYDVKM, per germline. CDR3 loop: CASSPSGRAGDTQYF. CDR3 bases: TGTGCCAGCAGTCCTAGCGGGAGGGCCGGAGATACGCAGTATTTT.

This chain uses TRBV7-6 with TRBJ1-6; TRBD1 aligns across 9 bases. The CDR3 spans 15 residues. V lost 4 bases and J lost 7; bases outside the gene matches: 5. Looked up from germline, CDR1 is SGHVS and CDR2 is FNYEAQ. CDR3 nucleotide sequence: TGTGCCAGCAGCTGGGGACAGGGTTTAAATTCACCCCTCCACTTT. Amino acids: CASSWGQGLNSPLHF.

The rearrangement joins TRBV7-8 to TRBJ1-5, with TRBD1 matching 11 bases. The CDR3 spans 14 residues. Germline V gene sequence: CDR1 SGHVS, CDR2 FQNEAQ. V lost 1 base and J lost 11; bases outside the gene matches: 4. CDR3 sequence: CASSLGTGGMTQHF. The CDR3 DNA follows: TGTGCCAGCAGCTTAGGGACAGGGGGCATGACCCAGCATTTT. Looking up the rest from reference TRBV7-8 and TRBJ1-5 gives the full variable domain: GAGVSQSPRYKVAKRGQDVALRCDPISGHVSLFWYQQALGQGPEFLTYFQNEAQLDKSGLPSDRFFAERPEGSVSTLKIQRTQQEDSAVYLCASSLGTGGMTQHFGDGTRLSIL.

J is TRBJ2-3 and V is TRBV11-2, with D maybe TRBD2 (6 bases). Germline V gives CDR1 SGHAT, CDR2 FQNNGV. V was pared by 1 base and J by 15 bases, with 17 bases between. This CDR3 region has 13 residues. As DNA, the CDR3 is TGTGCCAGCAGCTTAGGTCACGGGGACTCCCCCTATTTT. Amino acids: CASSLGHGDSPYF. Supplemented by reference TRBV11-2 and TRBJ2-3, the full variable domain reads EAGVAQSPRYKIIEKRQSVAFWCNPISGHATLYWYQQILGQGPKLLIQFQNNGVVDDSQLPKDRFSAERLKGVDSTLKIQPAKLEDSAVYLCASSLGHGDSPYFGPGTRLTVL.

The V call is TRBV24-1, the J call TRBJ1-2, with D perhaps TRBD1 (5 bases). The CDR3 is made up of 16 amino acids. V lost 5 bases and J lost 4, with 19 bases in between. From germline, CDR1 is KGHDR and CDR2 SFDVKD. In DNA, the CDR3 is TGTGCCACCAGTGCCCCGGGGGGACGGGCAGGCTATGGCTACACCTTC. Protein sequence: CATSAPGGRAGYGYTF.

J is TRBJ2-7 and V is TRBV12-3 or TRBV12-4, with 10 bases aligning to TRBD2. The CDR3 is made up of 13 amino acids. V lost 6 bases to trimming and J lost 3 bases; unmatched junction nucleotides: 2. CDR3 residues: CASSRTSGYEQYF. The DNA of the CDR3 is TGTGCCAGCAGCCGGACTAGCGGCTACGAGCAGTACTTC.

The chain links TRBV28 to TRBJ2-3; 10 positions agree with TRBD1. Looked up from germline, CDR1 is MDHEN and CDR2 is SYDVKM. The CDR3 is 15 residues long. The V gene end was trimmed by 6 bases and the J gene end by 4 bases; junction bases not matched to a gene: 7. The CDR3 protein is CASRSRTGGSDTQYF. In nucleotides, the CDR3 is TGTGCCAGCAGATCTAGGACAGGGGGTTCAGATACGCAGTATTTT.

V and J are TRBV10-1 and TRBJ2-7; D remains unclear. Germline V gene lookup returns CDR1 WNHNN and CDR2 SYGVQD (reference sequence). The V end was cut by 3 bases, the J end by 2 bases, with 8 bases between. The CDR3 loop spans 13 amino acids. CDR3 sequence: CASSERVTYEQYF. CDR3 bases: TGCGCCAGCAGTGAACGGGTTACCTACGAGCAGTACTTC.

The chain joins TRBV5-1 to TRBJ2-7; 14 nucleotides match TRBD2. Trimming removed 4 bases from V and 4 bases from J; junction bases left unmatched: 7. There are 16 residues in the CDR3. Germline V gene lookup returns CDR1 SGHRS and CDR2 YFSETQ. CDR3 nucleotide sequence: TGCGCCAGCAGCGATGATCGACTAGCGGGAGGGTACGAGCAGTACTTC. Protein product: CASSDDRLAGGYEQYF.

In this sample, this clone turned up once. The chain combines TRBV7-9 with TRBJ1-2; 7 bases agree with TRBD1. The germline CDR1 and CDR2 sequences are SEHNR and FQNEAQ (reference sequence). This CDR3 comprises 12 residues. The V gene end was trimmed by 10 bases and the J gene end by 5 bases; junction bases not matched to a gene: 7. DNA for the CDR3: TGTGCCACGAGCAGGGGGGATTATGGCTACACCTTC. Its protein is CATSRGDYGYTF.

The V call is TRBV12-3 or TRBV12-4, the J call TRBJ2-7; 8 bases align to TRBD1. The CDR3 loop spans 13 amino acids. V gave up 6 bases and J gave up 3 bases; unmatched junction bases: 4. CDR3 amino acids: CASSRGQDYEQYF. The CDR3 DNA reads TGTGCCAGCAGCCGGGGACAGGACTACGAGCAGTACTTC.

CDR3 protein: CASSIRWASQETQYF. Here the CDR3 DNA reads TGTGCCAGTAGTATACGTTGGGCGTCTCAAGAGACCCAGTACTTC. The chain combines TRBV19 with TRBJ2-5; D gene ambiguous. The V gene lost 2 bases and the J gene lost 2 bases, with 12 bases spanning the gap. The CDR3 consists of 15 residues. The germline CDR1 and CDR2 sequences are LNHDA and SQIVND (reference sequence).

In nucleotides, the CDR3 is TGCAGCGCCCGTGACACGTACTATGGCTACACCTTC. Protein sequence: CSARDTYYGYTF. The chain uses TRBV29-1 and TRBJ1-2; D is ambiguous. The CDR3 is 12 amino acids. Per the germline V gene, CDR1 is SQVTM and CDR2 is ANQGSEA. Trimming stripped 7 bases from V and 3 bases from J, with 12 bases between.

This sequence joins TRBV28 and TRBJ2-7, with D possibly matching TRBD1 (6 bases). Germline V CDR1 and CDR2: MDHEN, SYDVKM. The CDR3 has 13 residues. The V and J ends lost 6 bases and 1 base respectively, with 10 bases between them. CDR3 amino acids: CASRTGFSYEQYF. The CDR3 bases are TGTGCCAGCAGGACAGGTTTTTCCTACGAGCAGTACTTC.

The genes are TRBV7-2 and TRBJ1-2; D may be TRBD1 (5 bases). The CDR3 is 13 amino acids. Germline V lookup: CDR1 SGHTA, CDR2 FQGNSA. V gave up 4 bases and J gave up 1 base, with 7 bases separating them. The CDR3, as DNA: TGTGCCAGCAGCTCGACAGTTAACTATGGCTACACCTTC. It codes for CASSSTVNYGYTF.